These 14 T cell receptor gamma chains were all obtained from the same sample, sequenced in a study of Vδ1+ human thymocytes. Points from the study as a whole: Thymic TRG and TRD repertoires appeared highly polyclonal, with Gaussian CDR3 length distributions.

RNA was extracted from the cells and then reverse transcribed. Pooled V-gene forward primers with one constant-region reverse primer generated the CDR3 amplicons by multiplex PCR. TCRdb reanalysed the multiplex PCR reads via CATT. The sample includes about 36,000 gamma-chain clones, 20% of them seen just once. The antigens these receptors bind are not known. The sequenced sample was Vdelta1+ gamma-delta thymocytes from the thymus. Specified subset: FACS-sorted CD3+ TCRalphabeta- TCRVdelta1+ TCRVdelta2- thymocytes. These receptors were taken from a girl in the first two years of life who had congenital heart surgery.

The chain uses TRGV9 and TRGJ1 or TRGJ2. Unmatched junction bases numbered 6, after V lost 1 base and J lost 0 bases. The CDR3 has 15 residues. From germline, CDR1 is GITISATS and CDR2 ISYDGTV (reference sequence). The CDR3 loop is CALWEVSLNYYKKLF. In DNA, the CDR3 is TGTGCCTTGTGGGAGGTATCCCTGAATTATTATAAGAAACTCTTT.

This clone was seen a few times. The chain has TRGV8 and TRGJ1 or TRGJ2. The germline V gene has CDR1 VENAVY and CDR2 YDSYNSRV. The CDR3 length is 18 residues. Trimming took 2 bases from V and 2 from J; bases not matched to a gene: 18. The CDR3 DNA is TGTGCCACCTGGGATAAGGAACCGAACCAGCTGGATTATTATAAGAAACTCTTT. Amino acids: CATWDKEPNQLDYYKKLF.

This clone was found a few times. One junction end does not reproduce the germline sequence, and a read error may be involved. The V and J genes are TRGV9 and TRGJ1 or TRGJ2. This CDR3 contains 13 residues. The germline V gene has CDR1 GITISATS and CDR2 ISYDGTV (reference sequence). CDR3 in amino acids: CALWDDDRDKKLF. CDR3 in DNA: TGCGCCTTGTGGGACGATGACAGGGATAAGAAACTCTTT.

On this clone: This specimen includes other DNA sequences encoding the same CDR3. V gene TRGV9 combines with J gene TRGJ1 or TRGJ2. This CDR3 is built from 13 residues. From germline, CDR1 is GITISATS and CDR2 ISYDGTV (reference sequence). The trim removed 2 bases at V and 2 bases at J, leaving 3 bases unmatched. CDR3 in DNA: TGTGCCTTGTGGGAGGCATATTATTATAAGAAACTCTTT. Amino acid sequence: CALWEAYYYKKLF.

The rearrangement uses TRGV9 and TRGJ1 or TRGJ2. The CDR3 loop spans 14 amino acids. V dropped 2 bases and J dropped 9; count of bases not matched to a gene: 13. Germline V gene data show CDR1 as GITISATS and CDR2 as ISYDGTV (reference sequence). CDR3 nucleotide sequence: TGTGCCTTGTGGGAGGCCAGGAACGCGTGTAAGAAACTCTTT. Its translation: CALWEARNACKKLF.

A few counts support this clone. This could be a read error, since a much larger clone is one nucleotide away. The rearrangement uses TRGV9 and TRGJ1 or TRGJ2. J lost 8 bases, V lost 3 bases, and 1 base had no gene match. Germline CDR1 is GITISATS and CDR2 is ISYDGTV (reference sequence). CDR3 length: 10 amino acids. The CDR3 DNA reads as TGTGCCTTGTGGGAGAATAAGAAACTCTTT. Encoded protein: CALWENKKLF.

This clone came up a few times. The same CDR3 is also encoded by other DNA sequences in this sample. V is TRGV9 and J is TRGJ1 or TRGJ2. Per germline, CDR1 GITISATS and CDR2 ISYDGTV (reference sequence). There are 14 residues in the CDR3. With 2 bases clipped from V and 0 bases from J, the junction kept 4 bases outside the gene matches. This chain's CDR3 is CALWEGRNYYKKLF. CDR3 bases: TGTGCCTTGTGGGAGGGCCGGAATTATTATAAGAAACTCTTT.

Worth noting for this clone: In the same sample, other DNA sequences code for this CDR3. V usage is TRGV9 and J usage is TRGJ1 or TRGJ2. V trimming: 3 bases; J trimming: 6 bases; junction bases outside the gene matches: 8. The CDR3 has 13 residues. Germline V gene lookup returns CDR1 GITISATS and CDR2 ISYDGTV (reference sequence). The CDR3, as DNA: TGTGCCTTGTGGGAGCCGAGAGGTTATAAGAAACTCTTT. This codes for CALWEPRGYKKLF.

The V call is TRGV9, the J call TRGJ1 or TRGJ2. J gave up 0 bases and V 2 bases, and 4 bases lay outside the gene matches. The V gene's germline CDR1 is GITISATS and CDR2 ISYDGTV (reference sequence). This CDR3 has 14 amino acids. Here the CDR3 DNA reads TGTGCCTTGTGGGAGGACGAGAATTATTATAAGAAACTCTTT. It yields the protein CALWEDENYYKKLF.

The rearrangement links TRGV2 to TRGJP1. The trim removed 0 bases at V and 0 bases at J, leaving 10 bases unmatched. The CDR3 spans 18 residues. Germline loops: CDR1 EGSNGY, CDR2 YDSYNSKV. In DNA, the CDR3 is TGTGCCACCTGGGACGGGCATTGGGATAATACCACTGGTTGGTTCAAGATATTT. This translates into CATWDGHWDNTTGWFKIF.

For this clone: Different DNA sequences within this sample yield the same CDR3. The rearrangement links TRGV9 to TRGJ1 or TRGJ2. V lost 1 base, J lost 10 bases, and 7 bases stayed unmatched. Germline lookup yields CDR1 GITISATS and CDR2 ISYDGTV (reference sequence). This CDR3 region has 12 residues. CDR3 DNA sequence: TGTGCCTTGTGGGAGGTTCCATTAAAGAAACTCTTT. Translation gives CALWEVPLKKLF.

This sequence joins TRGV8 and TRGJP2. The CDR3 spans 14 residues. V dropped 3 bases and J dropped 5; count of bases not matched to a gene: 6. The germline V gene encodes CDR1 VENAVY and CDR2 YDSYNSRV. The CDR3 DNA is TGTGCCACCTGGGATGGGGAGAGTGATTGGATCAAGACGTTT. Translation gives CATWDGESDWIKTF.

A word on this clone: A much larger clone lies one base from this, so it may be a read error. This CDR3 is also generated by other DNA sequences in the sample. The chain employs TRGV8 and TRGJP2. Germline assignment: CDR1 VENAVY and CDR2 YDSYNSRV. The trim removed 5 bases at V and 1 base at J, leaving 1 base unmatched. The CDR3 covers 13 residues. The CDR3 region is CATWASSDWIKTF. The CDR3 nucleotides are TGTGCCACCTGGGCTAGTAGTGATTGGATCAAGACGTTT.

This chain joins TRGV8 and TRGJ1 or TRGJ2. The CDR3 contains 14 residues. Germline values: CDR1 VENAVY, CDR2 YDSYNSRV. V was pared by 3 bases and J by 3 bases, with 8 bases of the junction left unmatched. In DNA form, the CDR3 reads TGTGCCACCTGGGATGGACTATTTTATTATAAGAAACTCTTT. This gives the protein CATWDGLFYYKKLF.